What follows describes a single T cell receptor (beta chain). This clonotype was recorded at least ten times. Its antigen is currently not known. Base qualities are not at hand, and no much larger clone is one base apart. These data belong to a study of T-cell reconstitution after alpha-beta-depleted transplantation in children (dated by TCRdb to about 2016). General notes on the study: T-cell immune reconstitution after TCRalphabeta/CD19-depleted allogeneic hematopoietic cell transplantation in children was quantitatively tracked in the study by means of TCR repertoire profiling.

Inclusive of the bounding cysteine and phenylalanine, the CDR3 is 15 residues long. The DNA shown is the 45-base CDR3, in frame from base 1. CDR1 and CDR2, looked up from the germline V gene (reference sequence), are PRHDT and FYEKMQ. The V end loses 7 bases and the J end loses 0 bases, and a stretch of 13 bases separates them. Libraries were constructed by PCR. Sequenced using an Illumina HiSeq 2500. TCR libraries were prepared with molecular barcoding, using unique molecular identifiers to normalize TCRbeta repertoire quantification. The public reads were run again by TCRdb, first through fastp at Q25 and then through MiXCR, and only productive beta chains were kept. For every CDR3 protein sequence, its rows merge into one entry that carries the most common genes and DNA. The sample table records fewer than 250,000 distinct CDR3 sequences; roughly 8% of these occur just once. The ten largest clones add up to 6.3% of the sample.

Sample treatment or condition, as interpreted from the label and publication: allogeneic hematopoietic cell transplantation with graft depleted of TCRalphabeta T cells and CD19 B cells. The transplant recipients were children given TCRalphabeta/CD19-depleted allogeneic hematopoietic cell grafts. Study-level results and caveats: In some patients, high TCRbeta diversity at day 60 was attributed to recipient T cells and intrathymic progenitors that had survived conditioning. The frequencies of hyperexpanded clones fell over the following months, and after one year, T-cell counts and TCRbeta diversity were mostly attributed to newly produced T cells. The apparently early alphabetaT-cell count recovery about two months after transplant was reportedly dependent on only several hundred rapidly expanded clones derived from non-depleted graft cells.

The chain joins TRBV13 to TRBJ2-1; no D gene can be assigned with confidence. This TCR came from a male patient aged 10-17 years who had a stem cell transplant for acute lymphoblastic leukemia, so the T cells may come from the graft donor. The specimen was PBMCs, mostly from graft donor cells, collected 180 days after TCRalphabeta/CD19-depleted stem cell transplant. The DNA sequence is given as TGTGCCAGCACTCCCCCGGGTTTCTCCTACAATGAGCAGTTCTTC. Translated, this gives CASTPPGFSYNEQFF. Reference TRBV13 and TRBJ2-1 proteins supply the regions before and after the CDR3; the full variable domain is: AAGVIQSPRHLIKEKRETATLKCYPIPRHDTVYWYQQGPGQDPQFLISFYEKMQSDKGSIPDRFSAQQFSDYHSELNMSSLELGDSALYFCASTPPGFSYNEQFFGPGTRLTVL.